This T cell receptor (beta chain) appears in the sequencing data of a study of CD8+ T cells in alopecia areata. Study context: Treated patients took oral tofacitinib at 5 to 10 mg twice daily. Overall study findings and caveats: Sharing of TCR sequences between patients (possibly for HLA-related reasons) was less clear than in mice. Affected scalp, especially in alopecia totalis/universalis, had a higher clonality than normal scalp did.

A remark on this clone: As yet, its antigen is unknown.

T lymphocytes (CD4+ and CD8+) were sorted from PBMCs. Isolated RNA was reverse transcribed into cDNA used as the sequencing template. Libraries were prepared by immunoSEQ multiplex PCR; TCRdb keeps only in-frame clonotypes and omits some of them. Of 140,000 to 150,000 clones listed, about 60% are singletons. The germline V gene has CDR1 SGHRS and CDR2 YFSETQ. Unmatched junction bases numbered 9, after V lost 5 bases and J lost 1 base. The CDR3 spans 16 residues. The chain joins TRBV5-1 to TRBJ2-1, with 7 bases aligning to TRBD2. This clonotype was sampled from a human donor with alopecia areata. Sequenced here: CD4+ T cells sorted from blood, sampled at week 0. In nucleotides, the CDR3 is TGCGCCAGCAGATCTATCGGACTAGATTCCTACAATGAGCAGTTCTTC. This codes for CASRSIGLDSYNEQFF.